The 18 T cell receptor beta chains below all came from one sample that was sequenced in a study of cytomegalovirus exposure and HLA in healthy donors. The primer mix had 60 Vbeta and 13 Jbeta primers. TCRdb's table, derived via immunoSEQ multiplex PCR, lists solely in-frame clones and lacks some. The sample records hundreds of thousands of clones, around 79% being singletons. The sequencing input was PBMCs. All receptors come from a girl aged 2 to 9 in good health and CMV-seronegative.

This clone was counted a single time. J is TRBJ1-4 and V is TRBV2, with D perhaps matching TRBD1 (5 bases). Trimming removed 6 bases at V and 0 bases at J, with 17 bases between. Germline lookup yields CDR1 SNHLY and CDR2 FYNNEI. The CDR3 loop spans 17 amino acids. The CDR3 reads CASSRVPEFSTNEKLFF. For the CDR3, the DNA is TGTGCCAGCAGCAGGGTGCCAGAATTCTCAACTAATGAAAAACTGTTTTTT.

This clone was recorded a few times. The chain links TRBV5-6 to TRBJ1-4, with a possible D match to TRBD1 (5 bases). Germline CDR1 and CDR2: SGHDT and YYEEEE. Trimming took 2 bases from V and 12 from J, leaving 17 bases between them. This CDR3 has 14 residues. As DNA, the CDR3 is TGTGCCAGCAGCTTTGACAGCGAGTTTAACGAACTGTTTTTT. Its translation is CASSFDSEFNELFF.

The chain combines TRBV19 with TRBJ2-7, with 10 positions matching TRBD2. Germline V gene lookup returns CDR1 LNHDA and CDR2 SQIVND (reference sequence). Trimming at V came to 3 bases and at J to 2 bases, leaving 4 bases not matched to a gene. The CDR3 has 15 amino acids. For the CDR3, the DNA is TGTGCCAGTAGTATTTCCCTAGCGGGAGCCTACGAGCAGTACTTC. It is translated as CASSISLAGAYEQYF.

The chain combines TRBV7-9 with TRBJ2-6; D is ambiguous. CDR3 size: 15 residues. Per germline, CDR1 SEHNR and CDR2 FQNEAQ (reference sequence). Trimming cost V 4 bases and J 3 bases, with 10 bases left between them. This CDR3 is CASSSRLSGANVLTF. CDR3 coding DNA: TGTGCCAGCAGCTCTAGGCTTAGTGGGGCCAACGTCCTGACTTTC.

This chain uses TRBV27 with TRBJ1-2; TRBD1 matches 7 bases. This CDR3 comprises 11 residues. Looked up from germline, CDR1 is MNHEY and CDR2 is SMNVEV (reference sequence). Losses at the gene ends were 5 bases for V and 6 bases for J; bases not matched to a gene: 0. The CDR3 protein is CASSTGDGYTF. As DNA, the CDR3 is TGTGCCAGCAGTACAGGGGATGGCTACACCTTC.

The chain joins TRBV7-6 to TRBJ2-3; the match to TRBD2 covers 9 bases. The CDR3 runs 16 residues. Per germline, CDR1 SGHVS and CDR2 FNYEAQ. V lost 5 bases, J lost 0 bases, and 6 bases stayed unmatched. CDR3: CASSPRTSASTDTQYF. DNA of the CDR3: TGTGCCAGCAGCCCCAGGACTAGCGCGAGCACAGATACGCAGTATTTT. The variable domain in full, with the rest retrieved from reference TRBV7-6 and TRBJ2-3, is GAGVSQSPRYKVTKRGQDVALRCDPISGHVSLYWYRQALGQGPEFLTYFNYEAQQDKSGLPNDRFSAERPEGSISTLTIQRTEQRDSAMYRCASSPRTSASTDTQYFGPGTRLTVL.

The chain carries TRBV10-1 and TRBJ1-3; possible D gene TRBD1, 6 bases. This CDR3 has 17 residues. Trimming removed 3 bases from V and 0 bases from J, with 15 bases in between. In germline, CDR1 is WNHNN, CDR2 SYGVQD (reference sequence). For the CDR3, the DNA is TGCGCCAGCAGTGAAGTTTCGGGCAGGGGCTCTGGAAACACCATATATTTT. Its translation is CASSEVSGRGSGNTIYF.

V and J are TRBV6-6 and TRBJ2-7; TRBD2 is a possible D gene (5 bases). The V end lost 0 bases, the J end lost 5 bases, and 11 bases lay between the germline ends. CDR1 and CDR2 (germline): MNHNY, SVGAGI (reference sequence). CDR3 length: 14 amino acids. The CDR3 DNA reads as TGTGCCAGCAGTTACTCGAATGCGGGTAACGAGCAGTACTTC. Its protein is CASSYSNAGNEQYF.

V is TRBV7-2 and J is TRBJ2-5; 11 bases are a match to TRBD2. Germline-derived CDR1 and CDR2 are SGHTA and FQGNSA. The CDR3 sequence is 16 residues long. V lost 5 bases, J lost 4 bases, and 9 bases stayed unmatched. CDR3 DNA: TGTGCCAGCAGCCGGTGGGGTAGCGGGAGGGGAGAGACCCAGTACTTC. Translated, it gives CASSRWGSGRGETQYF.

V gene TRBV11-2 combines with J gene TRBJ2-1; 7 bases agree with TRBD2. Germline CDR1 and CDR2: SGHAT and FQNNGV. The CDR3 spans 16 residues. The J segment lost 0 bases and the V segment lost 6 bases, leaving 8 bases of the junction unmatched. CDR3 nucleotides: TGTGCCAGCAGGGGGGGGGACGACTACTCCTACAATGAGCAGTTCTTC. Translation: CASRGGDDYSYNEQFF.

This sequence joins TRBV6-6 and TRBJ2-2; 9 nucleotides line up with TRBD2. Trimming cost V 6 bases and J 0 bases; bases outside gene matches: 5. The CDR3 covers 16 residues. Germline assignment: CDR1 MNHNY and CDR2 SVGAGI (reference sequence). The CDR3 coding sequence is TGTGCCAGCAGCAGACTAGCGGACACGAACACCGGGGAGCTGTTTTTT. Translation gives CASSRLADTNTGELFF.

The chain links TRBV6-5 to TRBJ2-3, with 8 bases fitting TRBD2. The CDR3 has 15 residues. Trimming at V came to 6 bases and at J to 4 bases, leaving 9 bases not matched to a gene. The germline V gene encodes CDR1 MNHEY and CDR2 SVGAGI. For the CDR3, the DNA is TGTGCCAGCAGCCCTCTACGGGGGGGGTCAGATACGCAGTATTTT. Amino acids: CASSPLRGGSDTQYF.

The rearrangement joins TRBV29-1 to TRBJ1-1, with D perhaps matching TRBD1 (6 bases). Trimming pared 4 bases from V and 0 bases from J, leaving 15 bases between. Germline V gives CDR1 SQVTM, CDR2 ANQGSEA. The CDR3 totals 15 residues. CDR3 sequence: CSVAHRAAMNTEAFF. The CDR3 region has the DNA TGCAGCGTTGCACACAGGGCCGCTATGAACACTGAAGCTTTCTTT.

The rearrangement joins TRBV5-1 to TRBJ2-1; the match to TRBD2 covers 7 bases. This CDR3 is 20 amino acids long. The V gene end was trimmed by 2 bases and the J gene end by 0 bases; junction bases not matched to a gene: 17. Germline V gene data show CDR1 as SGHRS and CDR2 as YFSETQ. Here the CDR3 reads CASSLLQGATSRNSYNEQFF. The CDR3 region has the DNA TGCGCCAGCAGCTTACTGCAAGGGGCGACTAGCCGAAACTCCTACAATGAGCAGTTCTTC.

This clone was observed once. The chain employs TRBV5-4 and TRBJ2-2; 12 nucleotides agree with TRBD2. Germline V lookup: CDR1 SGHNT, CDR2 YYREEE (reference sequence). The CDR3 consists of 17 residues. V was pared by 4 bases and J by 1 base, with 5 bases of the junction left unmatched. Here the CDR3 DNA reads TGTGCCAGCAGCCTTCTAGCGGGGGGGCAGAACACCGGGGAGCTGTTTTTT. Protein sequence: CASSLLAGGQNTGELFF.

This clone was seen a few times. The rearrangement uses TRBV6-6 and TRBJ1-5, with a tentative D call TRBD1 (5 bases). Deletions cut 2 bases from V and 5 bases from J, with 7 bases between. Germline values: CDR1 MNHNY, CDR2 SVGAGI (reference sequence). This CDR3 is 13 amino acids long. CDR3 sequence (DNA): TGTGCCAGCAGTTACCCGGGGGATCAGCCCCAGCATTTT. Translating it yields CASSYPGDQPQHF.

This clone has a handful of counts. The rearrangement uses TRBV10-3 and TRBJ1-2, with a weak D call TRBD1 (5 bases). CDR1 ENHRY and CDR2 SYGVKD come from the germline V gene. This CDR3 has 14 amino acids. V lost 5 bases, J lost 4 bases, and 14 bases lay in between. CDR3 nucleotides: TGTGCCATCAGTCCTCCGGGGGAGACCTATGGCTACACCTTC. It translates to CAISPPGETYGYTF.

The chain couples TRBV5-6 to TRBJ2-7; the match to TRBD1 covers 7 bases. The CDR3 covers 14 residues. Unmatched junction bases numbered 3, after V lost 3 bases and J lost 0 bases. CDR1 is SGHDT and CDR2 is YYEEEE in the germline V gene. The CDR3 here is CASSSGTDSYEQYF. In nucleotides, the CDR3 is TGTGCCAGCAGCTCCGGGACAGACTCCTACGAGCAGTACTTC.